The rows below give T cell receptor beta chains drawn from one sample of a study of blood T cell repertoires in COVID-19. Sequenced by immunoSEQ multiplex PCR; TCRdb stores in-frame clones only, minus some. This table has about 140,000 clones, 65% to 85% appearing once. What was sequenced was peripheral blood. These receptors were collected from a woman aged 60 to 75 with acute or convalescent COVID-19. Both conserved end residues are part of each CDR3.

v_call	j_call	cdr3_aa
TRBV27	TRBJ2-7	CASRDRTYEQYF
TRBV6-2/TRBV6-3	TRBJ2-1	CASSYPVAGGVNEQFF
TRBV10-2	TRBJ1-5	CASSAPGQGGQPQHF
TRBV13	TRBJ1-1	CASSLRGKNTEAFF
TRBV12-3/TRBV12-4	TRBJ2-1	CASQDYYNEQFF
TRBV28	TRBJ1-5	CAAGRAPLYNQPQHF
TRBV20-1	TRBJ2-7	CSASPGLAVYEQYF
TRBV3-1/TRBV3-2	TRBJ1-1	CASTPAPNTEAFF
TRBV7-3	TRBJ2-7	CASSSQGGSYEQYF
TRBV5-1	TRBJ2-1	CASSHRGGSYNEQFF
TRBV24-1	TRBJ1-1	CATSDSRGSNTEAFF
TRBV7-3	TRBJ2-1	CASSLDLRSYNEQFF
TRBV7-2	TRBJ2-7	CASSLGVDSGRTLLREQYF
TRBV5-1	TRBJ2-2	CASSPSGQGRELFF
TRBV7-9	TRBJ2-1	CASSLTGGREQFF
TRBV5-1	TRBJ1-1	CASSTTGGGTEAFF
TRBV6-2/TRBV6-3	TRBJ1-5	CASSYEWWPQHF
TRBV28	TRBJ1-2	CATTSYGYTF
TRBV3-1/TRBV3-2	TRBJ2-4	CASSLDRAGNIQYF
TRBV27	TRBJ2-5	CASSLSRGGRARETQYF
TRBV6-1	TRBJ2-7	CASSEPGGREQYF
TRBV5-4	TRBJ2-7	CASSRLTSGSYEQYF
TRBV24-1	TRBJ2-6	CATSDLRPHYQYSGANVLTF
TRBV5-1	TRBJ1-1	CASSLLRQSTEAFF
TRBV27	TRBJ2-2	CASSPRPGLAGRGTGELFF
TRBV7-3	TRBJ2-1	CASSLTGLAGTLSYNEQFF
TRBV6-1	TRBJ1-1	CASSETGGLEAFF
TRBV7-9	TRBJ2-3	CASSSSLGLAGGDTQYF
TRBV5-1	TRBJ1-2	CASSLARESDGGYTF
TRBV5-1	TRBJ2-2	CASSLGANTGELFF
TRBV29-1	TRBJ1-4	CSVEGGDEKLFF
TRBV5-1	TRBJ1-4	CASSNRDRGDEKLFF
TRBV28	TRBJ2-7	CASSLTRVSNYEQYF
TRBV3-1/TRBV3-2	TRBJ1-3	CASSRGTPLGNTIYF
TRBV30	TRBJ1-3	CAWSAAGIPFSGNTIYF
TRBV18	TRBJ2-4	CASSQAAKNIQYF
TRBV18	TRBJ1-1	CASSPVGSMNTEAFF
TRBV5-4	TRBJ1-6	CASSTYRGHNSPLHF
TRBV29-1	TRBJ2-7	CSVIGLADTYEQYF
TRBV5-1	TRBJ1-5	CASRDRAGGPQHF
TRBV19	TRBJ1-2	CASSTGEGYGYTF
TRBV11-3	TRBJ2-1	CASSPRMGLAGNNEQFF
TRBV27	TRBJ2-5	CASSFSGGQETQYF
TRBV10-3	TRBJ2-1	CAISPRIGDNEQFF
TRBV7-6	TRBJ2-5	CASLWRYRETQYF
TRBV19	TRBJ2-7	CASSSSGSSYEQYF
TRBV27	TRBJ2-1	CASSASGLSYNEQFF
TRBV30	TRBJ1-4	CAWSVRGYRELFF
TRBV6-7	TRBJ2-1	CASSPNGYGTPHGNEQFF
TRBV11-2	TRBJ1-4	CASSLSYPTGVSNEKLFF
TRBV11-2	TRBJ1-2	CASSLDTYGYTF
TRBV5-1	TRBJ2-7	CASSLSTDSSYEQYF
TRBV19	TRBJ1-6	CASRGTGRNGSPLHF
TRBV7-9	TRBJ2-1	CASSLVGLLTSSYNEQFF
TRBV7-6	TRBJ1-1	CASSTGTLRVAFF
TRBV19	TRBJ2-1	CASSVLTGGLNEQFF
TRBV6-6	TRBJ2-1	CASSKPGQGINEQFF
TRBV28	TRBJ2-7	CASSLSMTGAFEQYF